Listed below are T cell receptor beta chains from one sample, sequenced in a study of blood T cell repertoires in COVID-19. Clones were read by immunoSEQ multiplex PCR, and TCRdb kept only the in-frame ones, dropping some. The sample carries roughly 240,000 clones, 82% recorded once. Specimen: peripheral blood. Source of these receptors: a woman older than 75 with acute or convalescent COVID-19. The CDR3 runs from the conserved cysteine through the conserved F or W. The D gene is left open where the match is weak. Clone size is not always given. Where it is, it says once, few, many or a class for expanded clones.

J gene | V gene | D gene | clone size | CDR3 DNA | CDR3 protein
TRBJ2-1 | TRBV14 | TRBD2 | - | TGTGCCAGCAGCCCCCTTAGCGGGGGTTCCTACAATGAGCAGTTCTTC | CASSPLSGGSYNEQFF
TRBJ1-1 | TRBV7-9 | - | - | TGTGCCAGCAGCTTAACTGACACTGAAGCTTTCTTT | CASSLTDTEAFF
TRBJ2-2 | TRBV7-2 | - | - | TGTGCCAGCAGCTTAGCAAGACTAGGGAACACCGGGGAGCTGTTTTTT | CASSLARLGNTGELFF
TRBJ2-3 | TRBV7-2 | - | - | TGTGCCAGCAGCTTAGTACAGGATACGCAGTATTTT | CASSLVQDTQYF
TRBJ1-4 | TRBV7-2 | TRBD1 | once | TGTGCCAGCAGCCCCGGACAGGGCTGGGAAAAACTGTTTTTT | CASSPGQGWEKLFF
TRBJ2-7 | TRBV5-1 | - | - | TGCGCCAGCAGCTTGGCTGTGGGAGCCTACGAGCAGTACTTC | CASSLAVGAYEQYF
TRBJ2-7 | TRBV5-1 | TRBD1 | - | TGCGCCAGCAGCTTGGCGGGCCCGGGACAGGGTTACGAGCAGTACTTC | CASSLAGPGQGYEQYF
TRBJ1-1 | TRBV6-5 | TRBD1 | - | TGTGCCAGCAGAAAAGGGGGCAGTCGATTATCTGAAGCTTTCTTT | CASRKGGSRLSEAFF
TRBJ1-3 | TRBV7-9 | TRBD1 | few | TGTGCCAGCAGCTTAATAGGGGGCGTTGGAAACACCATATATTTT | CASSLIGGVGNTIYF
TRBJ1-2 | TRBV15 | - | once | TGTGCCACCAGCACGCGTCCCGGACAGAGGGCAGCTGTTGATGGCTACACCTTC | CATSTRPGQRAAVDGYTF
TRBJ2-3 | TRBV20-1 | - | - | TGCAGTGCAGTTCGGGGGGATACGCAGTATTTT | CSAVRGDTQYF
TRBJ1-5 | TRBV18 | TRBD1 | - | TGTGCCAGCTCATCTGACAGGGGGCAGCCCCAGCATTTT | CASSSDRGQPQHF
TRBJ1-6 | TRBV10-3 | TRBD1 | - | TGTGCCATCAAAGGACAGGACCCTGGTTCACCCCTCCACTTT | CAIKGQDPGSPLHF
TRBJ2-1 | TRBV5-1 | TRBD2 | - | TGCGCCAGCAGCCCGGGACTAGCGGGAAATGAGCAGTTCTTC | CASSPGLAGNEQFF
TRBJ1-5 | TRBV28 | - | - | TGTGCCAGCAGTTTGGGGGGGCGCGGCAATCAGCCCCAGCATTTT | CASSLGGRGNQPQHF
TRBJ1-1 | TRBV5-1 | TRBD1 | once | TGCGCCAGCAGCGGTAGACAGGGGGCGAACACTGAAGCTTTCTTT | CASSGRQGANTEAFF
TRBJ1-2 | TRBV3-1/TRBV3-2 | - | - | TGTGCCAGCAGCCAACAGGCTAACTATGGCTACACCTTC | CASSQQANYGYTF
TRBJ2-1 | TRBV2 | - | - | TGTGCCAGCAGCGACAGGAATGAGCAGTTCTTC | CASSDRNEQFF
TRBJ2-3 | TRBV5-4 | TRBD1 | few | TGTGCCAGCAGCTCGGGACAGGGACCCACAGATACGCAGTATTTT | CASSSGQGPTDTQYF
TRBJ1-3 | TRBV4-2 | - | once | TGTGCCAGCAGAAACCGACGGTCCTGGGACTCTAGTGGAAACACCATATATTTT | CASRNRRSWDSSGNTIYF
TRBJ2-7 | TRBV28 | - | - | TGTGCCAGCAGCCCCAGGGGACACCTGAGCTCCTACGAGCAGTACTTC | CASSPRGHLSSYEQYF